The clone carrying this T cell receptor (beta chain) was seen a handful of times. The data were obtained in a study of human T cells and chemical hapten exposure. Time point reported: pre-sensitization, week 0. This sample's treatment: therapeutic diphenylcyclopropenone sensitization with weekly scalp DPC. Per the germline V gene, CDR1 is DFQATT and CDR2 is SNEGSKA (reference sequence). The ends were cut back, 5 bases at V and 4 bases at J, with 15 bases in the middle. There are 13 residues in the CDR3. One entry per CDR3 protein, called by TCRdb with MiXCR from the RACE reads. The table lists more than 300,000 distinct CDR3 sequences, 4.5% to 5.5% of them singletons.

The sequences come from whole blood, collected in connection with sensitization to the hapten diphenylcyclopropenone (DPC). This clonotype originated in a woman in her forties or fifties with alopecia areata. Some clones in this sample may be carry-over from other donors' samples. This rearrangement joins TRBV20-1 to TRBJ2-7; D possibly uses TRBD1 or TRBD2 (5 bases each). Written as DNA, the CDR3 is TGCAGTGCTTCCGGGACGAACTCATACGAGCAGTACTTC. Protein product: CSASGTNSYEQYF.